Below, 9 T cell receptor beta chains from the same sample are listed, as sequenced in a study of PD-1 blockade in classical Hodgkin lymphoma. TCRdb's copy holds only in-frame clones and misses some; the assay was immunoSEQ multiplex PCR. Found here are more than 75,000 clones, roughly 91% of them singletons; the top ten hold less than 2%. Documented time point: cycle 4 day 1 (C4D1), after around six weeks of nivolumab. All patients relapsed after autologous stem cell transplantation, and brentuximab vedotin exposure varied. The material was peripheral blood mononuclear cells (PBMCs), obtained before the fourth cycle of nivolumab. Source of these receptors: a human donor with classical Hodgkin lymphoma.

V and J are TRBV5-1 and TRBJ2-3; tentative D call: TRBD1 (7 bases). Looked up from germline, CDR1 is SGHRS and CDR2 is YFSETQ. Trimming shortened V by 4 bases and J by 0 bases, and 12 bases separated the two germline ends. The CDR3 is made up of 15 amino acids. CDR3 loop: CASSAGQTSTDTQYF. CDR3 DNA: TGCGCCAGCAGCGCGGGACAGACTAGCACAGATACGCAGTATTTT.

This chain links TRBV2 with TRBJ2-7; D is unclear. There are 15 residues in the CDR3. Germline CDR1 reads SNHLY; CDR2 reads FYNNEI. Trimming shortened V by 3 bases and J by 4 bases, and 16 bases separated the two germline ends. The DNA for the CDR3 is TGTGCCAGCAGTGATACGGACCTAAGAGGATACGAGCAGTACTTC. Amino acids: CASSDTDLRGYEQYF.

The gene calls are TRBV5-1 and TRBJ2-7; 9 bases are a match to TRBD1. V was clipped by 1 base and J by 3 bases; unmatched bases: 2. This CDR3 contains 14 residues. Germline-derived CDR1 and CDR2 are SGHRS and YFSETQ. The CDR3: CASSLSTGGYEQYF. CDR3 sequence (DNA): TGCGCCAGCAGCTTGTCGACAGGGGGCTACGAGCAGTACTTC. Using reference TRBV5-1 and TRBJ2-7 for the parts outside the CDR3, the full variable domain is KAGVTQTPRYLIKTRGQQVTLSCSPISGHRSVSWYQQTPGQGLQFLFEYFSETQRNKGNFPGRFSGRQFSNSRSEMNVSTLELGDSALYLCASSLSTGGYEQYFGPGTRLTVT.

The chain uses TRBV19 and TRBJ1-3, with D tentatively TRBD1 (6 bases). The CDR3 length is 16 residues. V shed 5 bases and J shed 1 base, with 15 bases lying between them. Germline assignment: CDR1 LNHDA and CDR2 SQIVND (reference sequence). CDR3 sequence reads: CASSSPGTSSGNTIYF. Written as DNA, the CDR3 is TGTGCCAGTAGTTCGCCCGGGACATCTTCTGGAAACACCATATATTTT.

This chain links TRBV29-1 with TRBJ1-2; 8 positions agree with TRBD1. Unmatched junction bases numbered 15, after V lost 3 bases and J lost 3 bases. Germline CDR1 is SQVTM and CDR2 is ANQGSEA. CDR3 size: 17 residues. The CDR3 DNA follows: TGCAGCGTTGATAGTGCGCCAGGGGGCAAACGGGACTATGGCTACACCTTC. As protein: CSVDSAPGGKRDYGYTF.

V usage is TRBV6-6 and J usage is TRBJ2-2; no firm D call. The germline V gene encodes CDR1 MNHNY and CDR2 SVGAGI (reference sequence). The germline V and J ends were trimmed by 4 bases and 6 bases, with 12 bases remaining between them. The CDR3 consists of 14 residues. CDR3: CASSSRTNPGELFF. In DNA, the CDR3 is TGTGCCAGCAGTTCTAGAACTAACCCCGGGGAGCTGTTTTTT.

The count of this clone is one. V is TRBV28 and J is TRBJ1-1; D is unresolved. V dropped 0 bases and J dropped 5 bases, with 10 bases sitting between them. Germline values: CDR1 MDHEN, CDR2 SYDVKM. This CDR3 has 14 residues. CDR3 DNA sequence: TGTGCCAGCAGTTTATGGGGAGGACGAACTGAAGCTTTCTTT. Translation gives CASSLWGGRTEAFF.

V and J are TRBV5-1 and TRBJ1-1; possible D gene TRBD1, 5 bases. This CDR3 spans 16 amino acids. V shed 0 bases and J shed 0 bases, with 12 bases lying between them. Germline values: CDR1 SGHRS, CDR2 YFSETQ. The CDR3, as DNA: TGCGCCAGCAGCTTGGGGGTCGGGGGTTTGAACACTGAAGCTTTCTTT. This sequence encodes CASSLGVGGLNTEAFF.

The rearrangement joins TRBV25-1 to TRBJ2-2; 8 nucleotides line up with TRBD2. The CDR3 contains 17 residues. With 6 bases clipped from V and 0 bases from J, the junction kept 9 bases outside the gene matches. Germline loops: CDR1 MGHDK, CDR2 SYGVNS. The CDR3 nucleotides read TGTGCCAGCAGGGCCGGGAGGGGGGGTCCGAACACCGGGGAGCTGTTTTTT. Translating gives CASRAGRGGPNTGELFF.